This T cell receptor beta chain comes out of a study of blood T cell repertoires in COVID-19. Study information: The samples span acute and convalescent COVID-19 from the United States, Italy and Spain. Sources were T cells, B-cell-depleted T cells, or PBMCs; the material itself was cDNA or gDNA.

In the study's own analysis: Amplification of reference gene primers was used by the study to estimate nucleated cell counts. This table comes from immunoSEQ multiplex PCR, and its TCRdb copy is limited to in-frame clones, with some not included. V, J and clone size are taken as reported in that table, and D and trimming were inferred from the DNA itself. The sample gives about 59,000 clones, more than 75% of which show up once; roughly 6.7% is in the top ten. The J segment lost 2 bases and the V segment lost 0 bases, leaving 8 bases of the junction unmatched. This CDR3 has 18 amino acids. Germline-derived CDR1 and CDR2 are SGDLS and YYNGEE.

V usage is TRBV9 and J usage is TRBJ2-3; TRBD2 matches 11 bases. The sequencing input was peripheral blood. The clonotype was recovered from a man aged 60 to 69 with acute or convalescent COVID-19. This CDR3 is CASSVASGGPPDTDTQYF. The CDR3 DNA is TGTGCCAGCAGCGTAGCTAGCGGGGGGCCTCCGGACACAGATACGCAGTATTTT. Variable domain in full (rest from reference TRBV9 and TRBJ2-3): DSGVTQTPKHLITATGQRVTLRCSPRSGDLSVYWYQQSLDQGLQFLIQYYNGEERAKGNILERFSAQQFPDLHSELNLSSLELGDSALYFCASSVASGGPPDTDTQYFGPGTRLTVL.